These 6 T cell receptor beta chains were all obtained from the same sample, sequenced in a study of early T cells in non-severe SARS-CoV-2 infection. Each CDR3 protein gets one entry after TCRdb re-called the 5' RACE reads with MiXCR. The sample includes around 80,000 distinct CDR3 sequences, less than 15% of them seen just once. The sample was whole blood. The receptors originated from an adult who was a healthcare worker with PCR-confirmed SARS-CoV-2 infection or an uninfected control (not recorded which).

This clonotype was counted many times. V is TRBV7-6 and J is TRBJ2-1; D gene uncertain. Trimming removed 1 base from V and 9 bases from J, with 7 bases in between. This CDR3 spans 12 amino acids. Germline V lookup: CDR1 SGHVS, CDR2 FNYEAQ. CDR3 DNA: TGTGCCAGCAGCTTAGTGCCTTCTGAGCAGTTCTTC. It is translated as CASSLVPSEQFF.

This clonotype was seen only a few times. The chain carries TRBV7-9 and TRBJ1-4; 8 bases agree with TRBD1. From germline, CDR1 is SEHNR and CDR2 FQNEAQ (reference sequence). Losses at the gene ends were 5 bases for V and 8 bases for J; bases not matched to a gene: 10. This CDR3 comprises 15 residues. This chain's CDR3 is CASSPGQGAGEKLFF. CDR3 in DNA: TGTGCCAGCAGCCCCGGCCAGGGGGCAGGGGAAAAACTGTTTTTT.

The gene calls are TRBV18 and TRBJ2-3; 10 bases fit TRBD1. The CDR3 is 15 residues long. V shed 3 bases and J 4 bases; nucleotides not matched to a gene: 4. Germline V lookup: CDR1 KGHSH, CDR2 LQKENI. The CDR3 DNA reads TGTGCCAGCTCACCGACGACAGGGGGCCCAGATACGCAGTATTTT. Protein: CASSPTTGGPDTQYF.

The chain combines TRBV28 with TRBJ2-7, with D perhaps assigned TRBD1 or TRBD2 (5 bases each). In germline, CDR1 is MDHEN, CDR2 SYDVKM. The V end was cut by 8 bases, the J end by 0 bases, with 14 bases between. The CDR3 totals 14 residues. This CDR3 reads CASQGTESSYEQYF. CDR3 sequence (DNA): TGTGCCAGCCAAGGGACCGAGTCCTCCTACGAGCAGTACTTC.

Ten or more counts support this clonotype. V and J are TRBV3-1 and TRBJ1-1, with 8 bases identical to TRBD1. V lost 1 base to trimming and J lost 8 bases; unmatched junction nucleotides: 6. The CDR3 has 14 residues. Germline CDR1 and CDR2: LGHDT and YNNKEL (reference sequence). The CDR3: CASSQVLWDREAFF. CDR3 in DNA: TGTGCCAGCAGCCAAGTATTGTGGGACAGGGAAGCTTTCTTT.

The CDR3, as DNA: TGTGCCAGCAGCTCACAGACATATAATTCACCCCTCCACTTT. Its translation: CASSSQTYNSPLHF. This rearrangement joins TRBV9 to TRBJ1-6; D not certain. The CDR3 extends over 14 amino acids. Between the trimmed V and J ends, which lost 4 bases and 4 bases, there was a span of 9 bases. The germline V gene encodes CDR1 SGDLS and CDR2 YYNGEE.